The clone carrying this T cell receptor (beta chain) was seen only once. No antigen is known for it. This sample is part of a study of T cell responses to AZD1222 COVID-19 vaccine. Study findings and constraints: Two AZD1222 administrations were followed by greater Spike-specific TCR breadth and depth. Seropositive at baseline were only 5 to 7 AZD1222 recipients.

CDR3 length: 12 amino acids. Germline lookup yields CDR1 MGHDK and CDR2 SYGVNS. With V trimmed by 3 bases and J by 7 bases, 0 bases remained unmatched. Sequencing used immunoSEQ multiplex PCR; TCRdb keeps in-frame clones, though not all of them. The repertoire holds about 92,000 clones, with over 75% as singletons. The origin of this receptor is an adult in good health. The chain carries TRBV25-1 and TRBJ1-2, with 9 bases identical to TRBD1. The input for sequencing was peripheral blood, taken on day 0 of AZD1222 vaccination. The CDR3 DNA sequence: TGTGCCAGCAGTGAGGGACAGGGTGGCTACACCTTC. It encodes CASSEGQGGYTF.